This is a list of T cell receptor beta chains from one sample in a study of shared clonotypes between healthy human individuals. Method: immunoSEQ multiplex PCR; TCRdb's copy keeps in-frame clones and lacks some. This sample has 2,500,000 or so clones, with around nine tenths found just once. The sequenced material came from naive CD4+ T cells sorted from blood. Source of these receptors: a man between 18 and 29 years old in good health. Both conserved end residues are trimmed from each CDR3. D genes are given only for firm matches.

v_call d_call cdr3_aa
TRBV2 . ASSPPGLQETQY
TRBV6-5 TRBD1 ASNRGANTEAF
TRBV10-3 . AISESHQGGISSPLH
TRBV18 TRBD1 ASSQIPADGTGYNSPLH
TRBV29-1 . SVVVLGSTTEAF
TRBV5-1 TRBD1 ASSTWTGVNEKLF
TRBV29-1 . SVVLTANSNQPQH
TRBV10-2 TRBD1 AMKDRSYGYT
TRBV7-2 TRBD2 ASIPSTSESYNEQF
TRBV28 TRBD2 ASSHASLAGVTGELF
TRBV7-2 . ASSLLDGSYT
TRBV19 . ASSIAGQYNEQF
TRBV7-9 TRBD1 ASSRAGTGEHYGYT
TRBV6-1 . ASSDSGVLNTEAF
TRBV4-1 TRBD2 ASSPKAGEGNTGELF
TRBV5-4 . ASRVGSTDTQY
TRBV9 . ASSIGTATTDTQY
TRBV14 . ASSRQANTEAF
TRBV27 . ASSLGQPGGEQF
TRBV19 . ASSITASTDTQY
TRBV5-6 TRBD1 ASSLRTGVLFTEAF
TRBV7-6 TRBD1 ASSTGQGKYEQY
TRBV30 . AWSVRVKQY
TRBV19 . ASSIPSTSNEQF
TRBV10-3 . AISTIMSQETQY
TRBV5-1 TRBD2 ASSGTSGSDPQY
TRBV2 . ASSPRAPYEQY
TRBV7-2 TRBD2 ASSYGRASGRNEQF
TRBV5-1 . ASSGEWGADGYT
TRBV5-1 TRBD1 ASSFAGTGGSEQF